A selection of T cell receptor beta chains follows, all from one sample in a study of cytomegalovirus exposure and HLA in healthy donors. TCRdb keeps only in-frame clones here, not all; method: immunoSEQ multiplex PCR. The table records around 130,000 clones, approximately 84% of them present only once. The specimen sequenced was PBMCs. These receptors all come from a boy between 2 and 10 years old in good health and CMV-seronegative. The CDR3 runs from the conserved cysteine through the conserved F or W. Fields, in order: J gene, D gene, clone size, V gene, CDR3 DNA, CDR3 protein. The D gene is left open where the match is weak. Only part of the rows carry a size: once, few, many, or a class if the clone is expanded.

TRBJ1-4	NA	NA	TRBV6-5	TGTGCCAGCAGTTACACTAGCCCGGCAACTAATGAAAAACTGTTTTTT	CASSYTSPATNEKLFF
TRBJ2-3	NA	NA	TRBV6-5	TGTGCCAGCAGTTACGATACAGGGAGCACAGATACGCAGTATTTT	CASSYDTGSTDTQYF
TRBJ2-7	TRBD1	NA	TRBV7-9	TGTGCCAGCAGCTTAAGGGACAGTTCCTACGAGCAGTACTTC	CASSLRDSSYEQYF
TRBJ1-1	NA	NA	TRBV11-2	TGTGCCAGCAGCTTAGGGCCAGGGGAAGCTTTCTTT	CASSLGPGEAFF
TRBJ2-3	TRBD1	NA	TRBV7-2	TGTGCCAGCAGCGTAACCGGGACAGGGGGAATCACAGATACGCAGTATTTT	CASSVTGTGGITDTQYF
TRBJ2-5	NA	once	TRBV29-1	TGCAGCGTTGAAGGGACTCCCGCAGTGTTCGAGACCCAGTACTTC	CSVEGTPAVFETQYF
TRBJ2-5	TRBD2	NA	TRBV2	TGTGCCGGTTCGACTAGCGGGAGGGAGACCCAGTACTTC	CAGSTSGRETQYF
TRBJ2-3	NA	NA	TRBV7-2	TGTGCCAGCATCCCTCGCAGGGGGGGCACAGATACGCAGTATTTT	CASIPRRGGTDTQYF
TRBJ1-2	TRBD1	NA	TRBV5-4	TGTGCCAGCAGCTTACAGACAGGGGGCATTGGCTACACCTTC	CASSLQTGGIGYTF
TRBJ2-1	TRBD2	NA	TRBV7-8	TGTGCCAGCAGCCCCGGACTAGCCCACAATGAGCAGTTCTTC	CASSPGLAHNEQFF
TRBJ1-1	NA	NA	TRBV7-9	TGTGCCAGCAGCTTAATTCCGGGGCAGGGAGGCGGAAACACTGAAGCTTTCTTT	CASSLIPGQGGGNTEAFF
TRBJ2-2	NA	NA	TRBV6-4	TGTGCCAGCAGTGACTCAAGCGGCGCCGGGGAGCTGTTTTTT	CASSDSSGAGELFF
TRBJ2-1	NA	NA	TRBV19	TGTGCCAGTAGTCCGACAGGTGCGCTCTCCTACAATGAGCAGTTCTTC	CASSPTGALSYNEQFF
TRBJ2-1	NA	once	TRBV7-3	TGTGCCAGCAGCTTATCGGGTCGGGAGCCCTACAATGAGCAGTTCTTC	CASSLSGREPYNEQFF
TRBJ2-2	NA	NA	TRBV9	TGTGCCAGCAGCCTACGTGTGAACACCGGGGAGCTGTTTTTT	CASSLRVNTGELFF
TRBJ2-1	NA	NA	TRBV11-2	TGTGCCAGCAGCCCGGACATCGAATACAATGAGCAGTTCTTC	CASSPDIEYNEQFF
TRBJ1-6	NA	NA	TRBV7-8	TGTGCCAGCAGCTTAATAAGTAGCTCCTATAATTCACCCCTCCACTTT	CASSLISSSYNSPLHF
TRBJ2-7	NA	NA	TRBV9	TGTGCCAGCAGCGACCCCCCGGGGGAGCAGTACTTC	CASSDPPGEQYF
TRBJ1-3	TRBD1	NA	TRBV9	TGTGCCAGCAGCTTAGACAGGGGGAACTCTGGAAACACCATATATTTT	CASSLDRGNSGNTIYF
TRBJ1-1	NA	NA	TRBV5-1	TGCGCCAGCAGCTCAGGCAGGGCCACTGAAGCTTTCTTT	CASSSGRATEAFF
TRBJ1-2	NA	once	TRBV6-1	TGTGCCAGCAGTGTCCAGGATTACTATGGCTACACCTTC	CASSVQDYYGYTF
TRBJ2-1	NA	NA	TRBV4-3	TGCGCCAGCAGCCAAGTTGGAGGAAACAATGAGCAGTTCTTC	CASSQVGGNNEQFF
TRBJ2-3	TRBD2	NA	TRBV7-8	TGTGCCAGCAGCTCGGGGGGGCCGACAGATACGCAGTATTTT	CASSSGGPTDTQYF